A selection of T cell receptor beta chains follows, all from one sample in a study of T cells in localized non-small cell lung cancer. Data came from immunoSEQ multiplex PCR; TCRdb stores just in-frame clones and leaves some out. The data hold fewer than 60,000 clones, with over 80% observed a single time. Material: peripheral blood, obtained before any cancer treatment. These receptors all stem from a female donor at least 60 years old with stage II squamous cell lung carcinoma. CDR3s include the opening cysteine and the closing phenylalanine or tryptophan.

CDR3: CASSSDLGDEQYF
J: TRBJ2-7
V: TRBV7-3

CDR3: CATSRRGGYEAFF
J: TRBJ1-1
V: TRBV15

CDR3: CASSSQGYTIYF
J: TRBJ1-3
V: TRBV11-2

CDR3: CATNSGQGRETQYF
J: TRBJ2-5
V: TRBV10-3

CDR3: CATSRGGRVYGYTF
J: TRBJ1-2
V: TRBV15

CDR3: CASSSPAGGMNTEAFF
J: TRBJ1-1
V: TRBV7-9

CDR3: CASSSTRGNTIYF
J: TRBJ1-3
V: TRBV7-2

CDR3: CASSIQGASGYTF
J: TRBJ1-2
V: TRBV19

CDR3: CASSIGGTTYEQYF
J: TRBJ2-7
V: TRBV19

CDR3: CASSPPTGLAGGVETQYF
J: TRBJ2-5
V: TRBV7-2

CDR3: CASSLGAKLAGVPSRSYEQYF
J: TRBJ2-7
V: TRBV13

CDR3: CATSREGGTEAFF
J: TRBJ1-1
V: TRBV15

CDR3: CASSLDGGGGYGYTF
J: TRBJ1-2
V: TRBV7-8

CDR3: CASRAQDRVSGYTF
J: TRBJ1-2
V: TRBV25-1

CDR3: CASSLAGGPTEAFF
J: TRBJ1-1
V: TRBV5-1

CDR3: CASGGGAGNQPQHF
J: TRBJ1-5
V: TRBV12-5